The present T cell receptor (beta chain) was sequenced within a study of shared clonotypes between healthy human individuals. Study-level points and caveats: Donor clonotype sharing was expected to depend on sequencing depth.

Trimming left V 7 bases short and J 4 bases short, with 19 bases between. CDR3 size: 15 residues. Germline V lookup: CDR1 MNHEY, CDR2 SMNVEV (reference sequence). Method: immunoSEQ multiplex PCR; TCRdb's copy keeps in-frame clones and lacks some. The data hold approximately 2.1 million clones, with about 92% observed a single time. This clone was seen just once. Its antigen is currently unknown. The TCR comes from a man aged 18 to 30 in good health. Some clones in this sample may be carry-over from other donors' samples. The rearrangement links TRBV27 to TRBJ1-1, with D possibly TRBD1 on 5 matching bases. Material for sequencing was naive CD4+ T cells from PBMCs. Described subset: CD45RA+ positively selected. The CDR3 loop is CASIKQASVGTEAFF. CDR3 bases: TGTGCCAGCATCAAACAGGCCAGCGTAGGCACTGAAGCTTTCTTT.